This T cell receptor beta chain derives from a study of CD8 T cells in ankylosing spondylitis. J was trimmed by 0 bases and V by 2 bases; bases with no gene match: 18. In germline, CDR1 is SGHAT, CDR2 FQDESV (reference sequence). CDR3 size: 21 residues. Making use of molecular barcodes, quantitative 5'-RACE generated TCR beta libraries. TCRdb fed the 5' RACE reads into MiXCR, producing one record per CDR3 protein. In the table there are about 700,000 distinct CDR3 sequences, 15% to 20% of which are singletons. Study-level findings and limits: Several of the motif variants were reported before in synovial fluid and blood from reactive arthritis. A motif of fewer than ten highly homologous TCR beta variants was seen as apparently characteristic of ankylosing spondylitis blood. With a CD8+ phenotype, disease-linked clones were relatively rare in peripheral blood.

As concerns this clonotype: Its antigen is still unknown.

The TCR sequence derives from a male donor with ankylosing spondylitis. Sequencing used blood, either unsorted or a sorted T cell fraction (not recorded which). The chain combines TRBV11-1 with TRBJ2-2, with TRBD1 matching over 7 bases. CDR3 loop: CASSLPYRTGETPANTGELFF. The CDR3 coding sequence is TGTGCCAGCAGCTTACCCTATAGGACAGGAGAAACACCCGCGAACACCGGGGAGCTGTTTTTT.